Below, 18 T cell receptor beta chains from the same sample are listed, as sequenced in a study of neoadjuvant anti-PD-1 for oral cavity cancer. The time point denotes: after neoadjuvant nivolumab, at surgical resection. Sequencing was performed with immunoSEQ multiplex PCR; in TCRdb, only in-frame clones are kept and a portion is missing. The data contain tens of thousands of clones, roughly 35% of them singletons. Sequenced material: tumor tissue, taken after nivolumab (anti-PD-1) treatment. The receptor set was obtained from a person aged 35-79 years with oral cavity squamous cell carcinoma.

The J gene is TRBJ1-1, the V gene TRBV19; D not resolved. Looked up from germline, CDR1 is LNHDA and CDR2 is SQIVND (reference sequence). The ends were cut back, 9 bases at V and 4 bases at J, with 24 bases in the middle. The CDR3 has 16 amino acids. The CDR3 sequence is CASPPSGVGESTEAFF. CDR3 DNA: TGTGCCAGCCCCCCTTCTGGCGTTGGGGAATCCACTGAAGCTTTCTTT.

The V gene is TRBV7-9, the J gene TRBJ1-1; the D is unclear. V gave up 5 bases and J gave up 1 base, with 8 bases separating them. Per germline, CDR1 SEHNR and CDR2 FQNEAQ (reference sequence). This CDR3 region has 13 residues. CDR3 amino acids: CASSRHTNTEAFF. CDR3 sequence (DNA): TGTGCCAGCAGCCGACATACGAACACTGAAGCTTTCTTT. Full variable domain (remainder filled in from reference TRBV7-9 and TRBJ1-1): DTGVSQNPRHKITKRGQNVTFRCDPISEHNRLYWYRQTLGQGPEFLTYFQNEAQLEKSRLLSDRFSAERPKGSFSTLEIQRTEQGDSAMYLCASSRHTNTEAFFGQGTRLTVV.

This clone was seen only once. The chain couples TRBV5-6 to TRBJ1-1; D is possibly TRBD1 (5 bases). The CDR3 is made up of 15 amino acids. Deletions cut 3 bases from V and 10 bases from J, with 22 bases between. CDR1 and CDR2 from the germline V gene are SGHDT and YYEEEE. This CDR3 is CASSSMPDRSQRAFF. CDR3 sequence (DNA): TGTGCCAGCAGCTCAATGCCCGACAGATCCCAAAGAGCTTTCTTT. The full variable domain, completed using reference TRBV5-6 and TRBJ1-1, is DAGVTQSPTHLIKTRGQQVTLRCSPKSGHDTVSWYQQALGQGPQFIFQYYEEEERQRGNFPDRFSGHQFPNYSSELNVNALLLGDSALYLCASSSMPDRSQRAFFGQGTRLTVV.

V gene TRBV5-4 combines with J gene TRBJ2-5; TRBD2 might be the D (5 bases). Germline CDR1 SGHNT, CDR2 YYREEE (reference sequence). The CDR3 extends over 14 amino acids. Trimming took off 4 bases at V and 5 bases at J, with 15 bases between the two ends. The CDR3 DNA follows: TGTGCCAGCAGCCTCGGGATGTCTTTGGAGACCCAGTACTTC. Encoded protein: CASSLGMSLETQYF.

V and J are TRBV6-5 and TRBJ1-4; D may be TRBD1 (5 bases). V was trimmed by 7 bases and J by 5 bases, leaving 11 bases between them. The CDR3 runs to 13 residues. Germline CDR1 reads MNHEY; CDR2 reads SVGAGI. CDR3 nucleotides: TGTGCCAGCACCAAGACAGTAAATGAAAAACTGTTTTTT. Protein sequence: CASTKTVNEKLFF.

This clone was seen only a few times. The chain uses TRBV5-1 and TRBJ2-5; 14 bases are a match to TRBD2. The V gene's germline CDR1 is SGHRS and CDR2 YFSETQ. V was clipped by 0 bases and J by 4 bases; unmatched bases: 5. The CDR3 covers 17 residues. CDR3 nucleotides: TGCGCCAGCAGCTTGGGGGGACTAGCGGGAGCCGGAGAGACCCAGTACTTC. Protein product: CASSLGGLAGAGETQYF.

The chain joins TRBV5-4 to TRBJ2-3; TRBD2 might be the D (6 bases). CDR3 length: 15 residues. Germline CDR1 is SGHNT and CDR2 is YYREEE (reference sequence). Between the trimmed V and J ends, which lost 4 bases and 2 bases, there was a span of 14 bases. Here the CDR3 DNA reads TGTGCCAGCAGCAGGCTAGCGTCAAACACAGATACGCAGTATTTT. This encodes CASSRLASNTDTQYF.

This clone showed up just a few times. J is TRBJ2-5 and V is TRBV6-4; D ambiguous. The CDR3 length is 10 residues. The V gene's germline CDR1 is MRHNA and CDR2 SNTAGT. Trimming removed 5 bases at V and 3 bases at J, with 1 base between. CDR3 amino acids: CASSKETQYF. The CDR3 coding sequence is TGTGCCAGCAGTAAAGAGACCCAGTACTTC.

The V gene is TRBV7-3, the J gene TRBJ2-7, with 9 bases that match TRBD1. The length of the CDR3 is 14 residues. Unmatched junction bases numbered 7, after V lost 5 bases and J lost 5 bases. Germline V gene data show CDR1 as SGHTA and CDR2 as FQGTGA. The CDR3 loop reads CASSRGQGRHEQYF. As DNA, the CDR3 is TGTGCCAGCAGCCGCGGACAGGGGAGGCACGAGCAGTACTTC. The full variable domain, completed using reference TRBV7-3 and TRBJ2-7, is GAGVSQTPSNKVTEKGKYVELRCDPISGHTALYWYRQSLGQGPEFLIYFQGTGAADDSGLPNDRFFAVRPEGSVSTLKIQRTERGDSAVYLCASSRGQGRHEQYFGPGTRLTVT.

The chain recombines TRBV4-1 with TRBJ2-1; the D gene is possibly TRBD2 (5 bases). Germline V gives CDR1 MGHRA, CDR2 YSYEKL. V lost 1 base and J 9 bases, leaving 13 bases between the germline ends. The CDR3 has 14 residues. This CDR3 reads CASSQVAGEGEQFF. CDR3 coding DNA: TGCGCCAGCAGCCAAGTTGCGGGCGAAGGTGAGCAGTTCTTC.

In its sample, this clone was seen many times. The chain employs TRBV5-1 and TRBJ2-3; 9 positions match TRBD2. The CDR3 has 15 amino acids. The V segment lost 4 bases and the J segment 4 bases; nucleotides outside the gene matches: 7. Germline CDR1 reads SGHRS; CDR2 reads YFSETQ. The CDR3, as DNA: TGCGCCAGCAGCGAACGTAGCGGGAGCCCAGATACGCAGTATTTT. It is translated as CASSERSGSPDTQYF.

This clone was seen repeatedly, ten times or more. This likely traces to a read error, being one base from a far larger clone. V usage is TRBV4-2 and J usage is TRBJ1-5; D gene uncertain. This CDR3 is built from 15 residues. CDR1 is LGHNA and CDR2 is YNFKEQ in the germline V gene. Between the trimmed V and J ends, which lost 1 base and 4 bases, there was a span of 11 bases. Here the CDR3 reads CASSQARGINQPQHF. DNA for the CDR3: TGTGCCAGCAGCCAAGCTCGGGGAATTAATCAGCCCCAGCATTTT.

This clone was counted between two and nine times. The chain joins TRBV5-5 to TRBJ1-2; D is ambiguous. The CDR3 is 14 amino acids. CDR1 SGHKS and CDR2 YYEKEE come from the germline V gene (reference sequence). The V and J ends lost 2 bases and 4 bases respectively, with 12 bases between them. CDR3: CASSFSGGIYGYTF. CDR3 DNA sequence: TGTGCCAGCAGCTTCTCTGGCGGGATCTATGGCTACACCTTC.

V gene TRBV5-4 combines with J gene TRBJ2-1, with D uncertain. Germline V CDR1 and CDR2: SGHNT, YYREEE (reference sequence). There are 15 residues in the CDR3. The germline V and J ends were trimmed by 4 bases and 6 bases, with 17 bases remaining between them. CDR3 DNA: TGTGCCAGCAGCCCTGAACTCGGGCGAGGCAATGAGCAGTTCTTC. Protein sequence: CASSPELGRGNEQFF.

Relative to its sample, this clone is medium-sized. V gene TRBV29-1 combines with J gene TRBJ2-7, with 7 bases aligning to TRBD2. Per the germline V gene, CDR1 is SQVTM and CDR2 is ANQGSEA. V shed 2 bases, J shed 2 bases, and the junction held 6 bases outside the gene matches. The CDR3 sequence is 14 residues long. The CDR3 sequence: CSVEMASGTYEQYF. In DNA form, the CDR3 reads TGCAGCGTTGAAATGGCTAGCGGCACCTACGAGCAGTACTTC.

The chain links TRBV2 to TRBJ1-1; the D gene is possibly TRBD1 (5 bases). This CDR3 has 13 amino acids. The V gene's germline CDR1 is SNHLY and CDR2 FYNNEI. The V and J ends lost 6 bases and 1 base respectively, with 9 bases between them. CDR3: CASRDTWNTEAFF. The CDR3 nucleotides are TGTGCCAGCAGGGACACGTGGAACACTGAAGCTTTCTTT.

The rearrangement uses TRBV28 and TRBJ1-4; TRBD1 agrees at 7 bases. Germline-derived CDR1 and CDR2 are MDHEN and SYDVKM. V shed 5 bases and J 0 bases; nucleotides not matched to a gene: 3. CDR3 length equals 15 residues. The CDR3 coding sequence is TGTGCCAGCAGTCCAGGGGGATCAACTAATGAAAAACTGTTTTTT. Translated: CASSPGGSTNEKLFF.

This clone is a singleton in its sample. The CDR3 bases are TGTGCCTGGACTCATGGGGGGACAGGGAATGAAAAACTGTTTTTT. Amino acids: CAWTHGGTGNEKLFF. The chain links TRBV30 to TRBJ1-4; the match to TRBD1 covers 9 bases. With V trimmed by 4 bases and J by 5 bases, 8 bases remained unmatched. The germline gives CDR1 GTSNPN, CDR2 SVGIG (reference sequence). The CDR3 totals 15 residues.